Given below is one T cell receptor (beta chain) in context. The antigen remains undetermined. These data come from a study of shared clonotypes between healthy human individuals. Background on the study: The cohort comprised a couple of women and a few men. Their ages spanned 18 to 49 years.

Study-wide points: A few donors had about 5% of their naive CD4 clonotypes in common. Blood alone was sampled, and tissue repertoires likely differ.

Looked up from germline, CDR1 is LNHDA and CDR2 is SQIVND (reference sequence). CDR3 length: 12 residues. Trimming cost V 6 bases and J 4 bases, with 7 bases left between them. The repertoire was sequenced with immunoSEQ multiplex PCR; TCRdb's copy has only in-frame clones and lacks some. The data hold about 800,000 clones, with approximately 97% observed a single time. Naive CD8 cells lacked CD45RO and underwent positive selection for CCR7, leaving out terminally differentiated effector memory CD45RA+ cells. The source material was naive CD8+ T cells sorted from blood. This chain connects TRBV19 to TRBJ2-1, with unresolved D. The TCR sequence derives from a man aged 30 to 39 in good health. CDR3 sequence reads: CASRTEYNEQFF. The CDR3 DNA follows: TGTGCCAGTAGGACCGAGTACAATGAGCAGTTCTTC.